This TCR beta chain was sequenced in a study of human T cells and chemical hapten exposure. Trimming took 0 bases from V and 6 from J, leaving 12 bases between them. This CDR3 contains 15 residues. Germline CDR1 LGHDT, CDR2 YNNKEL (reference sequence). Researchers extracted total RNA from unfractionated whole blood. TCRdb analysed the 5' RACE reads with MiXCR anew, one entry per CDR3 protein. The table lists 110,000 or so distinct CDR3 sequences, approximately 20% of them singletons. In this sample, this clonotype turned up a few times. The TCR was taken from a human donor in good health. The chain has TRBV3-1 and TRBJ1-5, with D unresolved. The CDR3 region is CASSQDLRHSQPQHF. The CDR3 DNA sequence: TGTGCCAGCAGCCAAGATCTCCGGCACAGTCAGCCCCAGCATTTT.